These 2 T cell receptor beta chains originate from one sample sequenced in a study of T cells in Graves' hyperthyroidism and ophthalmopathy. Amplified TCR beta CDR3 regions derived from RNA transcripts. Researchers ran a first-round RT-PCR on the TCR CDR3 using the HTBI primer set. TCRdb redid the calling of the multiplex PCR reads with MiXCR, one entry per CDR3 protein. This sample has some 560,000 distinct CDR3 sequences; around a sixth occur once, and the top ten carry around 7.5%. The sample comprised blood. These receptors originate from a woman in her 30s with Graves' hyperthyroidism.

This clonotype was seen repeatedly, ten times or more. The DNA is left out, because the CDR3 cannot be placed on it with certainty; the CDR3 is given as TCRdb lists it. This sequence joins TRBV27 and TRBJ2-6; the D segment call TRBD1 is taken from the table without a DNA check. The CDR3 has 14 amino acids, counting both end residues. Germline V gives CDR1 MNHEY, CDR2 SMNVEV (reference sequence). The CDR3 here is CASSSSDKSHVLTF.

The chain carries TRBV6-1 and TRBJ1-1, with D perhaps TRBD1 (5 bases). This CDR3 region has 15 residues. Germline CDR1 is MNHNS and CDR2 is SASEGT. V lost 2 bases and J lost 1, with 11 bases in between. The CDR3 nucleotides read TGTGCCAGCAGTGAACATCTCGGGGGGAACACTGAAGCTTTCTTT. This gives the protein CASSEHLGGNTEAFF.